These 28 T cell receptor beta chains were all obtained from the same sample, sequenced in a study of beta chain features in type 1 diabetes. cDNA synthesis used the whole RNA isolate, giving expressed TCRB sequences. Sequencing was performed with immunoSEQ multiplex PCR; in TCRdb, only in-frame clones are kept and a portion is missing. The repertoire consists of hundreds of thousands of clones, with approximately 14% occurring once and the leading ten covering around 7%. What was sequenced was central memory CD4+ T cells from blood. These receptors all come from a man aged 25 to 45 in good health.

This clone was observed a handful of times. The DNA of the CDR3 is TGTGCCAGCAGCCGGCGACAGGGCTATGGCTACACCTTC. Translation gives CASSRRQGYGYTF. The V gene is TRBV11-3, the J gene TRBJ1-2; 7 nucleotides align to TRBD1. Per the germline V gene, CDR1 is SGHNT and CDR2 is YENEEA. The ends lost 5 bases at V and 4 bases at J; junction bases unmatched: 4. There are 13 residues in the CDR3.

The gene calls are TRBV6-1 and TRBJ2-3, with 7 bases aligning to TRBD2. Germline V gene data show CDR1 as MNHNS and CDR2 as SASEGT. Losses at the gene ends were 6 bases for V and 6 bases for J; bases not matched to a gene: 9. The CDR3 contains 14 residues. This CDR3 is CASREGGPTDTQYF. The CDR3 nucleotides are TGTGCCAGCAGGGAGGGAGGGCCAACGGATACGCAGTATTTT.

The CDR3 sequence: CASSSAPGNTIYF. Here the CDR3 DNA reads TGTGCCAGCAGTTCAGCCCCGGGAAACACCATATATTTT. The chain couples TRBV6-6 to TRBJ1-3; unclear D gene. Germline CDR1 reads MNHNY; CDR2 reads SVGAGI (reference sequence). This CDR3 region has 13 residues. The V and J ends lost 4 bases and 4 bases respectively, with 8 bases between them.

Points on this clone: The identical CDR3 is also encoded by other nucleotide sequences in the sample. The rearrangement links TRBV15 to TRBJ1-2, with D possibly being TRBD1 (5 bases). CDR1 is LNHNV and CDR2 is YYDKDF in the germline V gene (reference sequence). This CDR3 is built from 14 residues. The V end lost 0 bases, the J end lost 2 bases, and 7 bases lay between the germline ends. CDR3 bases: TGTGCCACCAGCAGAGACAGGGTAAACTATGGCTACACCTTC. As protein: CATSRDRVNYGYTF.

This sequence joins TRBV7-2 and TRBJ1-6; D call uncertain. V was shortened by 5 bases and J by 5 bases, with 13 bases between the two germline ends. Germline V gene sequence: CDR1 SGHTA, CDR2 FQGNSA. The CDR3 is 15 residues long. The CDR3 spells CASSPPGRNNSPLHF. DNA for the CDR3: TGTGCCAGCAGCCCCCCCGGACGGAATAATTCACCCCTCCACTTT.

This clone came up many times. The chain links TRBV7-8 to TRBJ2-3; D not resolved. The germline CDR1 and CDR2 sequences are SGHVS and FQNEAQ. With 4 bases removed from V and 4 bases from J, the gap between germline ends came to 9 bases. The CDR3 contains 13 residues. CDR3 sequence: CASSYGRADTQYF. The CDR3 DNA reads TGTGCCAGCAGCTACGGACGGGCAGATACGCAGTATTTT.

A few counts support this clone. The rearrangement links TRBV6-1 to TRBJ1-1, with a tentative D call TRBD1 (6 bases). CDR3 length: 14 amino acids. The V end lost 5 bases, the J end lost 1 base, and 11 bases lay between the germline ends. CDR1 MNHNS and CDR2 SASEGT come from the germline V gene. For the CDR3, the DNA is TGTGCCAGCAGTCTCAGGGGCGGGAACACTGAAGCTTTCTTT. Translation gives CASSLRGGNTEAFF.

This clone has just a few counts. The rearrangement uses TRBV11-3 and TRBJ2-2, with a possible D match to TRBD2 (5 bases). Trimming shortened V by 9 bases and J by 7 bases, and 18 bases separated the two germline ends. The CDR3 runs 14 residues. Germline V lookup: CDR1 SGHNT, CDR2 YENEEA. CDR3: CASTNPGTSGELFF. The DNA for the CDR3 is TGTGCCAGTACGAATCCGGGAACGAGCGGGGAGCTGTTTTTT. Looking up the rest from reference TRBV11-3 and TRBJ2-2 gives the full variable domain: EAGVVQSPRYKIIEKKQPVAFWCNPISGHNTLYWYLQNLGQGPELLIRYENEEAVDDSQLPKDRFSAERLKGVDSTLKIQPAELGDSAVYLCASTNPGTSGELFFGEGSRLTVL.

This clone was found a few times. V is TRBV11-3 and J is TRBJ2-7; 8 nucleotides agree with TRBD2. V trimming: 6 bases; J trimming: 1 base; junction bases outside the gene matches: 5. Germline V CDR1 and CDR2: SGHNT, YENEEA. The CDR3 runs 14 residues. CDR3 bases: TGTGCCAGCAGGCGGACTAGCACGTCCTACGAGCAGTACGTC. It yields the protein CASRRTSTSYEQYV.

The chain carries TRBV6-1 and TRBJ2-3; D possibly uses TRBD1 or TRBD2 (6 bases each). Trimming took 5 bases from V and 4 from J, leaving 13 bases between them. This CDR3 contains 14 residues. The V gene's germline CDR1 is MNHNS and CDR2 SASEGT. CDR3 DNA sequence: TGTGCCAGCAGTAGGGGGGCGCGGTCAGATACGCAGTATTTT. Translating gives CASSRGARSDTQYF.

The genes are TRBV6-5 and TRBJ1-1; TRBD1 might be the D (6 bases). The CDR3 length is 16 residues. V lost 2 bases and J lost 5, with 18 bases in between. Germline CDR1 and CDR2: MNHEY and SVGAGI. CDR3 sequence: CASSYPPQRGITEAFF. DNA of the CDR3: TGTGCCAGCAGTTACCCTCCGCAGAGGGGGATAACTGAAGCTTTCTTT.

CDR3 coding DNA: TGTGCCAGCAGTTCCGCAGGGGTGGGCTATGGCTACACCTTC. Residues: CASSSAGVGYGYTF. The chain carries TRBV6-5 and TRBJ1-2; D may be TRBD1 (6 bases). Trimming pared 4 bases from V and 4 bases from J, leaving 13 bases between. The germline gives CDR1 MNHEY, CDR2 SVGAGI. This CDR3 is built from 14 residues.

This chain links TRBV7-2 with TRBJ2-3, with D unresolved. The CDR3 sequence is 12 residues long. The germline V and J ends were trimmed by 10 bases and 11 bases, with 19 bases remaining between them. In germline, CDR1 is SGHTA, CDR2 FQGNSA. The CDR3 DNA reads TGTGCCACCCATACGTCGGGTTCCAGGCAGTATTTT. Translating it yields CATHTSGSRQYF.

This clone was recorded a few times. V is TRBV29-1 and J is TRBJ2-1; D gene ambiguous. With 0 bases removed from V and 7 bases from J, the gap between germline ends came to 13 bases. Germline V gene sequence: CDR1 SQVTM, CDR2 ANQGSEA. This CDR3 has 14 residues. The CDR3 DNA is TGCAGCGTTGAAGATAGGTTAATGACGAATGAGCAGTTCTTC. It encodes CSVEDRLMTNEQFF.

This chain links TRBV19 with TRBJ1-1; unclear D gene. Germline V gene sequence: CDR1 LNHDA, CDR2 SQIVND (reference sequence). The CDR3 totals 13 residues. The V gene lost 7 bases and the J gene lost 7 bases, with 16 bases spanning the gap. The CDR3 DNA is TGTGCCAGTACCTCCATCCTGGGAGATGAAGCTTTCTTT. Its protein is CASTSILGDEAFF. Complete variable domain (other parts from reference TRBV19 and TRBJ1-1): DGGITQSPKYLFRKEGQNVTLSCEQNLNHDAMYWYRQDPGQGLRLIYYSQIVNDFQKGDIAEGYSVSREKKESFPLTVTSAQKNPTAFYLCASTSILGDEAFFGQGTRLTVV.

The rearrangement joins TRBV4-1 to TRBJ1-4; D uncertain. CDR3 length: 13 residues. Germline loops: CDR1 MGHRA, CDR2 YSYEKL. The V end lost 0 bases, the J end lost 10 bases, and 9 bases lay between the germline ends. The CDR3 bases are TGCGCCAGCAGCCAAGATCTTCCGGGAAAACTGTTTTTT. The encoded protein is CASSQDLPGKLFF.

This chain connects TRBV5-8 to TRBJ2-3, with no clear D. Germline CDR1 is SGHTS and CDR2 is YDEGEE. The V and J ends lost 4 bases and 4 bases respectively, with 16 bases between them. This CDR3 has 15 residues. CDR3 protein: CASSDRAVASDTQYF. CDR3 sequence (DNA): TGTGCCAGCAGCGACCGGGCCGTGGCGTCAGATACGCAGTATTTT.

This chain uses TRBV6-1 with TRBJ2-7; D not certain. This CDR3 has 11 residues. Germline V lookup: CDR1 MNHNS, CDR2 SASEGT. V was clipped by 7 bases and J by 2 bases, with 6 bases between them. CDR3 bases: TGTGCCAGCACCACCGCCTACGAGCAGTACTTC. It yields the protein CASTTAYEQYF.

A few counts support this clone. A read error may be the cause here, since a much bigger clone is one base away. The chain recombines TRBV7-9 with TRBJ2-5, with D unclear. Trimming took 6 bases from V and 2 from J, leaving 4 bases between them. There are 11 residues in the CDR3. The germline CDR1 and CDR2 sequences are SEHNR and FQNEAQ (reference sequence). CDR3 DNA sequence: TGTGCCAGCAGGGAACAAGAGACCCAGTACTTC. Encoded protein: CASREQETQYF. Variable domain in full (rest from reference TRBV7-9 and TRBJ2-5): DTGVSQNPRHKITKRGQNVTFRCDPISEHNRLYWYRQTLGQGPEFLTYFQNEAQLEKSRLLSDRFSAERPKGSFSTLEIQRTEQGDSAMYLCASREQETQYFGPGTRLLVL.

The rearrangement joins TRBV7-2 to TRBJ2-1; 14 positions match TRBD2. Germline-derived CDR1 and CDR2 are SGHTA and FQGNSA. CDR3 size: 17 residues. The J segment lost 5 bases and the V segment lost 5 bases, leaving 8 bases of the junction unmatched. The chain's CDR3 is CASSQGLAGVVDNEQFF. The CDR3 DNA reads TGTGCCAGCAGCCAGGGACTAGCGGGAGTCGTAGACAATGAGCAGTTCTTC.

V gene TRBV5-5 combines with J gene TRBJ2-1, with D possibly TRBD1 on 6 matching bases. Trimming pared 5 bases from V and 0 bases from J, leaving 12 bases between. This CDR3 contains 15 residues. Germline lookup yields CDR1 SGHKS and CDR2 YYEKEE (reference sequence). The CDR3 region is CASRVQGSSYNEQFF. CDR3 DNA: TGTGCCAGCAGAGTACAGGGAAGCTCCTACAATGAGCAGTTCTTC.

CDR3 DNA sequence: TGTGCCAGCAGCTTGTCGGGAGGATGGACCGGGGAGCTGTTTTTT. Protein sequence: CASSLSGGWTGELFF. The genes are TRBV11-3 and TRBJ2-2, with TRBD2 matching over 7 bases. The CDR3 consists of 15 residues. The germline CDR1 and CDR2 sequences are SGHNT and YENEEA. The ends lost 3 bases at V and 5 bases at J; junction bases unmatched: 6.

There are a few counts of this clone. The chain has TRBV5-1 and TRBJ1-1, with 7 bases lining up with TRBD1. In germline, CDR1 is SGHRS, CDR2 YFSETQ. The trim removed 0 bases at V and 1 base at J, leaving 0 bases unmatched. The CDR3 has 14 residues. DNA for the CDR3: TGCGCCAGCAGCTTGGGGACAGGGAACACTGAAGCTTTCTTT. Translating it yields CASSLGTGNTEAFF.

CDR3 nucleotides: TGTGCCAGCTCACCCACTACAGCAGCCCCTCTTGAGTACTTC. It translates to CASSPTTAAPLEYF. The rearrangement links TRBV18 to TRBJ2-4; D is unclear. CDR3 length: 14 amino acids. V lost 3 bases to trimming and J lost 14 bases, with 20 bases between them. From germline, CDR1 is KGHSH and CDR2 LQKENI. The full variable domain, completed using reference TRBV18 and TRBJ2-4, is NAGVMQNPRHLVRRRGQEARLRCSPMKGHSHVYWYRQLPEEGLKFMVYLQKENIIDESGMPKERFSAEFPKEGPSILRIQQVVRGDSAAYFCASSPTTAAPLEYFGAGTRLSVL.

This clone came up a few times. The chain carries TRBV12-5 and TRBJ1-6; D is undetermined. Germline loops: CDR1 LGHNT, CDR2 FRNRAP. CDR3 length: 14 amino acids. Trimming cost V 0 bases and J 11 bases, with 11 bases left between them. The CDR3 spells CASGLVPRVTPLHF. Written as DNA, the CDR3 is TGTGCTAGTGGTTTGGTCCCTCGGGTTACACCCCTCCACTTT.

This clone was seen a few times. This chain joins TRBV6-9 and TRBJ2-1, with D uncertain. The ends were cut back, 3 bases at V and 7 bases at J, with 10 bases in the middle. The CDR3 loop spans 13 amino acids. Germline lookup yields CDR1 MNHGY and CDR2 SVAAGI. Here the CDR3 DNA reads TGTGCCAGCAGTTACTGGGCAGAAAATGAGCAGTTCTTC. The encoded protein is CASSYWAENEQFF.

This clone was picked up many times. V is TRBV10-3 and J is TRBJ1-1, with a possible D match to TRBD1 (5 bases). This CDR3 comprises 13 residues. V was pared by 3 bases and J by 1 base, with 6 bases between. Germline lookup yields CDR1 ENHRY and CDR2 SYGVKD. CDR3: CAISDTGNTEAFF. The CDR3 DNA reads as TGTGCCATCAGTGACACAGGGAACACTGAAGCTTTCTTT.

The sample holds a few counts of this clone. Here the CDR3 DNA reads TGTGCCAGCAGTGAATTATCCAGGTCCCTCACTGAAGCTTTCTTT. Translation gives CASSELSRSLTEAFF. J is TRBJ1-1 and V is TRBV25-1; D gene uncertain. CDR1 MGHDK and CDR2 SYGVNS come from the germline V gene. The CDR3 loop spans 15 amino acids. V was shortened by 1 base and J by 4 bases, with 13 bases between the two germline ends. The full variable domain, rest sourced from reference TRBV25-1 and TRBJ1-1, is EADIYQTPRYLVIGTGKKITLECSQTMGHDKMYWYQQDPGMELHLIHYSYGVNSTEKGDLSSESTVSRIRTEHFPLTLESARPSHTSQYLCASSELSRSLTEAFFGQGTRLTVV.